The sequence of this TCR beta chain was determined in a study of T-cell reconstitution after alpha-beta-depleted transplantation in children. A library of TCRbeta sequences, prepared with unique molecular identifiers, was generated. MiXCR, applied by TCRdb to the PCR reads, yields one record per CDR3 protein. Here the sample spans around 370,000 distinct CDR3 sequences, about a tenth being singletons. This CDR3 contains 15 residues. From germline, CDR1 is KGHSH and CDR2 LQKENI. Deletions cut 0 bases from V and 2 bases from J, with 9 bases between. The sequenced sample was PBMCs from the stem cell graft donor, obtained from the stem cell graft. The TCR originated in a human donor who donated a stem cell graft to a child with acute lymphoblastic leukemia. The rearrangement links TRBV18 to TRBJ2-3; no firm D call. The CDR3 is CASSPPNGDTDTQYF. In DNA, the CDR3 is TGTGCCAGCTCACCACCGAATGGGGACACAGATACGCAGTATTTT.